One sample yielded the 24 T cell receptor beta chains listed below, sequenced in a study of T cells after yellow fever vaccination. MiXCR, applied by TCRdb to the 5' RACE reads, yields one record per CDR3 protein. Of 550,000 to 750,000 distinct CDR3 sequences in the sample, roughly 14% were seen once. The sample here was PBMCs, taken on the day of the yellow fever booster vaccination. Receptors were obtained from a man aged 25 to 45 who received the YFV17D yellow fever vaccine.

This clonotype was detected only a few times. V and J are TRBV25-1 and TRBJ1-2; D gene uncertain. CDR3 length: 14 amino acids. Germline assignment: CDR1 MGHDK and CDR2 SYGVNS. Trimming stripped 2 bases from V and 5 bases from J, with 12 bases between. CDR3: CASSEETAQYGYTF. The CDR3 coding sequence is TGTGCCAGCAGTGAAGAAACGGCACAATATGGCTACACCTTC.

This CDR3 reads CSANSGGGQPQHF. CDR3 sequence (DNA): TGCAGTGCTAACTCCGGGGGCGGTCAGCCCCAGCATTTT. The chain joins TRBV20-1 to TRBJ1-5, with D perhaps matching TRBD1 (6 bases). Trimming removed 4 bases from V and 6 bases from J, with 13 bases in between. Germline CDR1 reads DFQATT; CDR2 reads SNEGSKA (reference sequence). The CDR3 sequence is 13 residues long.

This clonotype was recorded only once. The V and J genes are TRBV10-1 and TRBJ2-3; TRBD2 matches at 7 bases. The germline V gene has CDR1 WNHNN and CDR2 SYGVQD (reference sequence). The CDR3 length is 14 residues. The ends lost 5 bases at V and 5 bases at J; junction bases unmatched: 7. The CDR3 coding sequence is TGCGCCAGCAGTCCCGCGGGAGTGGTAGATACGCAGTATTTT. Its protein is CASSPAGVVDTQYF.

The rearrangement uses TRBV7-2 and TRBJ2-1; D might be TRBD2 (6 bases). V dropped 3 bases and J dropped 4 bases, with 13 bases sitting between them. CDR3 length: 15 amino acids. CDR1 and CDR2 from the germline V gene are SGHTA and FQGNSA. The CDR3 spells CASSFGGTYYNEQFF. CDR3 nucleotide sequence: TGTGCCAGCAGCTTTGGAGGGACCTATTACAATGAGCAGTTCTTC.

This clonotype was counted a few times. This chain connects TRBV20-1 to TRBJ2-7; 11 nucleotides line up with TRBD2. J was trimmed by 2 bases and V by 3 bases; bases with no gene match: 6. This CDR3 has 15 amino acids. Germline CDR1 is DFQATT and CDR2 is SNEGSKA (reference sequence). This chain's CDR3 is CSASQGLAGTYEQYF. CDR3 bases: TGCAGTGCTAGCCAAGGACTAGCGGGTACCTACGAGCAGTACTTC.

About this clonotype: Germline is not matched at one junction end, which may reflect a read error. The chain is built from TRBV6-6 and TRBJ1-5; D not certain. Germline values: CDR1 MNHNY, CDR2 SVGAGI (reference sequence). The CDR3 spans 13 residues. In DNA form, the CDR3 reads TGTGTCAGCAGTAGGGCGGCTGGTCAGCCCCAGCATTTT. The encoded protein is CVSSRAAGQPQHF.

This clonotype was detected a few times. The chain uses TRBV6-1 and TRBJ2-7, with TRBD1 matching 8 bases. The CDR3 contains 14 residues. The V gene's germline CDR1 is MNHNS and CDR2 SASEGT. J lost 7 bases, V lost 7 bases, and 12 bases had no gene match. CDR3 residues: CASKTRTGPGEQYF. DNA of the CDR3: TGTGCCAGCAAAACAAGGACAGGGCCCGGAGAGCAGTACTTC.

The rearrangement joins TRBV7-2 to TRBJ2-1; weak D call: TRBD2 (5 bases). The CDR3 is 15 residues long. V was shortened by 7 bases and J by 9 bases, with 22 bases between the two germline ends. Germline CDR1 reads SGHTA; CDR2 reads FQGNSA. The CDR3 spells CASTQRSGGAGEQFF. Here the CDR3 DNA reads TGTGCCAGCACCCAACGAAGCGGTGGAGCCGGTGAGCAGTTCTTC.

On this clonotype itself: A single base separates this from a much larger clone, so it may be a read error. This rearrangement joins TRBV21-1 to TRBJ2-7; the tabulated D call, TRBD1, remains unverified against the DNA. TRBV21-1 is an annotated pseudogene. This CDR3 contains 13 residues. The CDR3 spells CASSTGTVYEQYF. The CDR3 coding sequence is TGTGCCAGCAGCACCGGGACAGTGTACGAGCAGTACTTC.

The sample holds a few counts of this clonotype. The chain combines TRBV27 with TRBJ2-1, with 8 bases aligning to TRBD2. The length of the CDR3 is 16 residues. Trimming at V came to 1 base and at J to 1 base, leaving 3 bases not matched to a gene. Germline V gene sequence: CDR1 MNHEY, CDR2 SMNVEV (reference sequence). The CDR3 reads CASSLFTSGSYNEQFF. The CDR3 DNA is TGTGCCAGCAGTTTATTTACTAGCGGTTCCTACAATGAGCAGTTCTTC.

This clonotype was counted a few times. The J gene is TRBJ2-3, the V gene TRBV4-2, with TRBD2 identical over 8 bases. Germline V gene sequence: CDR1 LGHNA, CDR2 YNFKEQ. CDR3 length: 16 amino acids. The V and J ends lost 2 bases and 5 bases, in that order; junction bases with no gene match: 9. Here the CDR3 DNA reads TGTGCCAGCAGCCAATCCCCCGGGAGGGCGGGAGATACGCAGTATTTT. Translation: CASSQSPGRAGDTQYF.

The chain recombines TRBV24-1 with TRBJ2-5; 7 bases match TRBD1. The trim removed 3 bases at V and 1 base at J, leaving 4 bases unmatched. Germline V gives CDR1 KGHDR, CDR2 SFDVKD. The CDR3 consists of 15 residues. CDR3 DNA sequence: TGTGCCACCAGTGATACCCGGACAGGCCAAGAGACCCAGTACTTC. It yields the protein CATSDTRTGQETQYF.

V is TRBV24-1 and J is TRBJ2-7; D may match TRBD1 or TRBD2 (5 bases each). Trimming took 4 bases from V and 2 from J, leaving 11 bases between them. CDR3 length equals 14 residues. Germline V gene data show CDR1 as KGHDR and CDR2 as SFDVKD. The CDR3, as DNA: TGTGCCACCAGTGACAGCCGGGACCCCTACGAGCAGTACTTC. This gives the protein CATSDSRDPYEQYF.

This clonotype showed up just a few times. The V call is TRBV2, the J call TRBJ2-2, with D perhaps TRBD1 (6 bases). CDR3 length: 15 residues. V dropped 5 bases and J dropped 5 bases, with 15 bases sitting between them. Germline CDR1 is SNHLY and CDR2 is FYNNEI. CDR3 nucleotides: TGTGCCAGCAGTTACAAGCGGCAGGGGACCGGGGAGCTGTTTTTT. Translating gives CASSYKRQGTGELFF.

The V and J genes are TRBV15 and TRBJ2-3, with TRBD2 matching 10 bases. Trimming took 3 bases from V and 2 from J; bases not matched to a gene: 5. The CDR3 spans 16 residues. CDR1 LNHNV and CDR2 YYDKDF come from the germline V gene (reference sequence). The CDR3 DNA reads TGTGCCACCAGCAGCCTAGCGGGGGCATACACAGATACGCAGTATTTT. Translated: CATSSLAGAYTDTQYF.

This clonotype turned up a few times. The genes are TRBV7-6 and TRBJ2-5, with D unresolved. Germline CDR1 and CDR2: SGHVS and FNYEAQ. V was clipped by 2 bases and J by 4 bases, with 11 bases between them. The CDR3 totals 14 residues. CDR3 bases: TGTGCCAGCAGCTTATCGCCAGCCACAGAGACCCAGTACTTC. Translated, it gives CASSLSPATETQYF.

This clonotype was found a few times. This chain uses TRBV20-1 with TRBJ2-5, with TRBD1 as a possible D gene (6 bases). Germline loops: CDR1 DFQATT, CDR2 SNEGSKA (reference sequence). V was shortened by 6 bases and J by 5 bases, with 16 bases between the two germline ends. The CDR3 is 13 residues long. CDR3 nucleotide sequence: TGCAGTGCCACAAGACAGGCTGGGGAGACCCAGTACTTC. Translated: CSATRQAGETQYF.

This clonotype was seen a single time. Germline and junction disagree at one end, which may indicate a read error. CDR3 amino acids: CASKLAGVSEHFF. For the CDR3, the DNA is TGTGCCAGCAAACTAGCGGGAGTATCTGAGCATTTCTTC. The chain recombines TRBV7-2 with TRBJ2-1; 11 bases line up with TRBD2. This CDR3 has 13 residues. CDR1 is SGHTA and CDR2 is FQGNSA in the germline V gene.

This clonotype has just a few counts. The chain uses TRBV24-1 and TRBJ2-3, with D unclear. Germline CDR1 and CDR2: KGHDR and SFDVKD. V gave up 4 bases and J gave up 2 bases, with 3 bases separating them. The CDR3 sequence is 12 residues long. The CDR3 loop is CATSDYTDTQYF. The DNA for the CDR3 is TGTGCCACCAGTGACTACACAGATACGCAGTATTTT.

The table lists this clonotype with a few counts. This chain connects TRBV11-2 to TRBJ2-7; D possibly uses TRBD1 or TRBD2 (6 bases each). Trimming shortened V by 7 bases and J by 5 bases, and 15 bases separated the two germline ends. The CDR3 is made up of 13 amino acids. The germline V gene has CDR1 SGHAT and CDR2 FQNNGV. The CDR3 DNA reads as TGTGCCAGCACCCTAGGGGGGCGGAACGAGCAGTACTTC. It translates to CASTLGGRNEQYF. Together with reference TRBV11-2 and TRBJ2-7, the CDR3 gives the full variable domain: EAGVAQSPRYKIIEKRQSVAFWCNPISGHATLYWYQQILGQGPKLLIQFQNNGVVDDSQLPKDRFSAERLKGVDSTLKIQPAKLEDSAVYLCASTLGGRNEQYFGPGTRLTVT.

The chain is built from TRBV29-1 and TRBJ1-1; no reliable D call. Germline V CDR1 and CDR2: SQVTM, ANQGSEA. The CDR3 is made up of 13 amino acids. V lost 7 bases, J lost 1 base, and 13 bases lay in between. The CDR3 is CSAKRGGNTEAFF. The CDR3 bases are TGCAGCGCCAAGCGGGGAGGGAACACTGAAGCTTTCTTT. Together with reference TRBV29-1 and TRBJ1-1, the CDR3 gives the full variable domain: SAVISQKPSRDICQRGTSLTIQCQVDSQVTMMFWYRQQPGQSLTLIATANQGSEATYESGFVIDKFPISRPNLTFSTLTVSNMSPEDSSIYLCSAKRGGNTEAFFGQGTRLTVV.

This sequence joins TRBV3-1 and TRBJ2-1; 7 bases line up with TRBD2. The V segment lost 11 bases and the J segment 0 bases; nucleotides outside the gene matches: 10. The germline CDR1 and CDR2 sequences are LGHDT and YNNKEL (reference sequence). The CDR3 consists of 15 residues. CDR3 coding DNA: TGTGCCTGCACCGTTGGCGGGGGCTCCTACAATGAGCAGTTCTTC. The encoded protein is CACTVGGGSYNEQFF.

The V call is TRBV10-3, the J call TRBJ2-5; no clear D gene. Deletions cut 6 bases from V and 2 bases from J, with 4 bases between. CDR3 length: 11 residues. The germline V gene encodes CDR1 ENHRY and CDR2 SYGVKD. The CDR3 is CAIRSQETQYF. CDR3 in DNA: TGTGCCATCAGATCACAAGAGACCCAGTACTTC.

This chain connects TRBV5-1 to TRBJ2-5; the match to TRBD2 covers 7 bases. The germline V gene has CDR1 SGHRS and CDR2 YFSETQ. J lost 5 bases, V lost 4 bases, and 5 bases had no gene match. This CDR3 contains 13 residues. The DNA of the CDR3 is TGCGCCAGCAGCGGTAGCGGGTGGGAGACCCAGTACTTC. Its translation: CASSGSGWETQYF.